This is a list of T cell receptor beta chains from one sample in a study of control samples from healthy donors and cancer patients. Repertoires were generated with immunoSEQ multiplex PCR, while TCRdb's copy carries only in-frame clones and drops some. This sample yields 120,000 to 150,000 clones, of which approximately 92% are seen a single time; 3% to 4% belongs to the top ten. Material for sequencing was blood. The receptors were sampled from a man aged 30 to 39 in good health. CDR3s include the opening cysteine and the closing phenylalanine or tryptophan. D genes are given only for firm matches. Expanded clones get a size class; other rows say once, few or many, or leave the size out.

clone size: .; D gene: TRBD2; J gene: TRBJ2-5; V gene: TRBV4-2; CDR3 protein: CASSPGGVLSSETQYF; CDR3 DNA: TGTGCCAGCAGCCCGGGGGGGGTGTTATCCTCAGAGACCCAGTACTTC
clone size: .; D gene: .; J gene: TRBJ2-7; V gene: TRBV5-1; CDR3 protein: CASSPDRELYEQYF; CDR3 DNA: TGCGCCAGCAGCCCTGACCGGGAACTTTACGAGCAGTACTTC
clone size: .; D gene: .; J gene: TRBJ2-3; V gene: TRBV27; CDR3 protein: CASSLSVFGTQYF; CDR3 DNA: TGTGCCAGCAGTTTATCGGTCTTTGGTACGCAGTATTTT
clone size: .; D gene: .; J gene: TRBJ1-1; V gene: TRBV4-2; CDR3 protein: CASSQDVGNTEAFF; CDR3 DNA: TGTGCCAGCAGCCAAGATGTCGGCAACACTGAAGCTTTCTTT
clone size: .; D gene: .; J gene: TRBJ1-5; V gene: TRBV6-1; CDR3 protein: CASSEGGGNQPQHF; CDR3 DNA: TGTGCCAGCAGTGAAGGGGGCGGTAATCAGCCCCAGCATTTT
clone size: .; D gene: TRBD1; J gene: TRBJ1-2; V gene: TRBV24-1; CDR3 protein: CATSDPRTGDGYTF; CDR3 DNA: TGTGCCACCAGTGACCCCCGGACAGGGGATGGCTACACCTTC
clone size: .; D gene: .; J gene: TRBJ1-2; V gene: TRBV7-9; CDR3 protein: CASSATDGPSNYGYTF; CDR3 DNA: TGTGCCAGCAGCGCCACCGACGGGCCTTCAAACTATGGCTACACCTTC
clone size: .; D gene: TRBD1; J gene: TRBJ2-2; V gene: TRBV10-2; CDR3 protein: CASSPTGSGELFF; CDR3 DNA: TGCGCCAGCAGCCCGACAGGGTCCGGGGAGCTGTTTTTT
clone size: .; D gene: .; J gene: TRBJ2-2; V gene: TRBV15; CDR3 protein: CATSRDPVGRTANTGELFF; CDR3 DNA: TGTGCCACCAGCAGAGATCCAGTAGGGAGAACCGCGAACACCGGGGAGCTGTTTTTT
clone size: .; D gene: TRBD1; J gene: TRBJ1-1; V gene: TRBV7-6; CDR3 protein: CASSPDRATEAFF; CDR3 DNA: TGTGCCAGCAGCCCCGACAGGGCCACTGAAGCTTTCTTT
clone size: .; D gene: .; J gene: TRBJ1-2; V gene: TRBV14; CDR3 protein: CASSQLPDYGYTF; CDR3 DNA: TGTGCCAGCAGCCAACTCCCCGATTATGGCTACACCTTC
clone size: .; D gene: .; J gene: TRBJ1-5; V gene: TRBV27; CDR3 protein: CASTLTGTINQPQHF; CDR3 DNA: TGTGCCAGCACCCTTACCGGGACAATCAATCAGCCCCAGCATTTT
clone size: .; D gene: .; J gene: TRBJ1-2; V gene: TRBV5-6; CDR3 protein: CASSPGQLNYGYTF; CDR3 DNA: TGTGCCAGCAGCCCCGGACAGCTTAACTATGGCTACACCTTC
clone size: .; D gene: .; J gene: TRBJ2-7; V gene: TRBV27; CDR3 protein: CASGPHTYEQYF; CDR3 DNA: TGTGCCAGCGGACCCCACACCTACGAGCAGTACTTC
clone size: .; D gene: .; J gene: TRBJ2-1; V gene: TRBV5-1; CDR3 protein: CASSLEGGEQFF; CDR3 DNA: TGCGCCAGCAGCTTGGAAGGTGGGGAGCAGTTCTTC
clone size: .; D gene: TRBD1; J gene: TRBJ1-1; V gene: TRBV27; CDR3 protein: CASQGGVNTEAFF; CDR3 DNA: TGTGCCAGCCAGGGGGGGGTGAACACTGAAGCTTTCTTT
clone size: .; D gene: TRBD2; J gene: TRBJ2-7; V gene: TRBV28; CDR3 protein: CASRYPGGTYEQYF; CDR3 DNA: TGTGCCAGCAGGTACCCGGGGGGGACCTACGAGCAGTACTTC
clone size: .; D gene: .; J gene: TRBJ2-7; V gene: TRBV30; CDR3 protein: CAWSVQRAAQQYF; CDR3 DNA: TGTGCCTGGAGTGTACAGAGGGCCGCTCAGCAGTACTTC
clone size: few; D gene: .; J gene: TRBJ1-5; V gene: TRBV27; CDR3 protein: CASSSLHQPQHF; CDR3 DNA: TGTGCCAGCAGTTCCCTTCATCAGCCCCAGCATTTT
clone size: .; D gene: .; J gene: TRBJ1-6; V gene: TRBV6-5; CDR3 protein: CASSYGTPSPLHF; CDR3 DNA: TGTGCCAGCAGTTACGGGACCCCATCACCCCTCCACTTT
clone size: .; D gene: .; J gene: TRBJ2-4; V gene: TRBV14; CDR3 protein: CASSQDSRGLAKNIQYF; CDR3 DNA: TGTGCCAGCAGCCAAGATTCCCGCGGTCTAGCCAAAAACATTCAGTACTTC
clone size: .; D gene: .; J gene: TRBJ2-7; V gene: TRBV7-8; CDR3 protein: CASSLYVAGMGTYEQYF; CDR3 DNA: TGTGCCAGCAGCTTGTATGTGGCCGGGATGGGAACCTACGAGCAGTACTTC
clone size: .; D gene: .; J gene: TRBJ1-4; V gene: TRBV4-1; CDR3 protein: CASSQDHQGPGGLFF; CDR3 DNA: TGCGCCAGCAGCCAAGATCATCAGGGACCCGGGGGGCTGTTTTTT
clone size: .; D gene: .; J gene: TRBJ2-7; V gene: TRBV19; CDR3 protein: CASSIGVEQYF; CDR3 DNA: TGTGCCAGTAGTATTGGCGTCGAGCAGTACTTC
clone size: .; D gene: .; J gene: TRBJ2-7; V gene: TRBV12-5; CDR3 protein: CARGGGPGGYEQYF; CDR3 DNA: TGTGCTAGGGGGGGCGGGCCCGGGGGCTACGAGCAGTACTTC
clone size: .; D gene: TRBD1; J gene: TRBJ2-7; V gene: TRBV7-3; CDR3 protein: CASSSTGREQYF; CDR3 DNA: TGTGCCAGCAGCTCGACAGGGCGCGAGCAGTACTTC
clone size: .; D gene: .; J gene: TRBJ2-1; V gene: TRBV19; CDR3 protein: CASSRASSSTEEQFF; CDR3 DNA: TGTGCCAGTAGTAGAGCTAGTTCTTCGACAGAGGAGCAGTTCTTC
clone size: .; D gene: .; J gene: TRBJ2-1; V gene: TRBV7-9; CDR3 protein: CASSLGPGRNNEQFF; CDR3 DNA: TGTGCCAGCAGCTTAGGCCCGGGCAGGAACAATGAGCAGTTCTTC
clone size: .; D gene: TRBD1; J gene: TRBJ2-6; V gene: TRBV6-5; CDR3 protein: CASTDRSGANVLTF; CDR3 DNA: TGTGCCAGCACGGACAGGTCTGGGGCCAACGTCCTGACTTTC
clone size: .; D gene: .; J gene: TRBJ2-3; V gene: TRBV5-4; CDR3 protein: CASSGPIGDTQYF; CDR3 DNA: TGTGCCAGCAGCGGCCCCATTGGCGATACGCAGTATTTT
clone size: once; D gene: TRBD1; J gene: TRBJ1-6; V gene: TRBV5-6; CDR3 protein: CASSLFLQGAPNSPLHF; CDR3 DNA: TGTGCCAGCAGCTTATTTTTACAGGGGGCGCCTAATTCACCCCTCCACTTT
clone size: .; D gene: .; J gene: TRBJ1-2; V gene: TRBV28; CDR3 protein: CASSRRRIEGYTF; CDR3 DNA: TGTGCCAGCAGCCGGAGAAGGATAGAAGGCTACACCTTC
clone size: .; D gene: .; J gene: TRBJ2-7; V gene: TRBV10-2; CDR3 protein: CASSSTETDVYEQYF; CDR3 DNA: TGCGCCAGCAGTTCTACCGAGACAGATGTCTACGAGCAGTACTTC
clone size: .; D gene: TRBD1; J gene: TRBJ1-1; V gene: TRBV24-1; CDR3 protein: CATSDGTAVNTEAFF; CDR3 DNA: TGTGCCACCAGTGACGGGACAGCCGTAAACACTGAAGCTTTCTTT
clone size: .; D gene: TRBD1; J gene: TRBJ2-7; V gene: TRBV18; CDR3 protein: CASSPGQLPYEQYF; CDR3 DNA: TGTGCCAGCTCACCGGGACAGCTTCCCTACGAGCAGTACTTC
clone size: .; D gene: .; J gene: TRBJ2-3; V gene: TRBV13; CDR3 protein: CASSRLGGHGTDTQYF; CDR3 DNA: TGTGCCAGCAGCCGCCTGGGGGGGCACGGCACAGATACGCAGTATTTT
clone size: once; D gene: .; J gene: TRBJ1-4; V gene: TRBV6-1; CDR3 protein: CASSDPTSGFGEKLFF; CDR3 DNA: TGTGCCAGCAGTGACCCCACGTCAGGGTTTGGAGAAAAACTGTTTTTT
clone size: .; D gene: .; J gene: TRBJ2-3; V gene: TRBV7-2; CDR3 protein: CASSLDTPRADTQYF; CDR3 DNA: TGTGCCAGCAGCTTAGATACTCCTCGAGCGGATACGCAGTATTTT
clone size: few; D gene: .; J gene: TRBJ1-6; V gene: TRBV2; CDR3 protein: CASSVDSQGGSPLHF; CDR3 DNA: TGTGCCAGCAGTGTTGACTCTCAGGGTGGTTCACCCCTCCACTTT
clone size: .; D gene: .; J gene: TRBJ2-1; V gene: TRBV19; CDR3 protein: CASTSDRLSTYNEQFF; CDR3 DNA: TGTGCCAGTACTTCCGACAGGTTAAGCACCTACAATGAGCAGTTCTTC
clone size: once; D gene: .; J gene: TRBJ1-2; V gene: TRBV7-3; CDR3 protein: CASSRTLNYGYTF; CDR3 DNA: TGTGCCAGCAGCCGAACACTTAACTATGGCTACACCTTC